The clone carrying this TCR beta chain was counted between two and nine times. This sample was taken from a study of blood T cells in healthy people across ages. Next came a second PCR, run for about 6 to 12 cycles, which used a sample-barcoded 5' primer along with a J-beta primer mix. TCRdb processed the 5' RACE reads anew with MiXCR; each CDR3 protein has one entry. This table holds hundreds of thousands of distinct CDR3 sequences, 35% to 50% found once. Between the trimmed V and J ends, which lost 0 bases and 6 bases, there was a span of 21 bases. In germline, CDR1 is LGHDT, CDR2 YNNKEL (reference sequence). The CDR3 is 17 residues long. Per sample, no less than 5.5 micrograms of total RNA were extracted.

V and J are TRBV3-1 and TRBJ2-7; weak D call: TRBD2 (6 bases). This TCR was recovered from a man older than 75 in good health. Sequenced material: blood. The CDR3 here is CASSQDIVMGWGLEQYF. The CDR3 nucleotides are TGTGCCAGCAGCCAAGATATTGTGATGGGTTGGGGACTCGAGCAGTACTTC.